Listed below are T cell receptor beta chains from one sample, sequenced in a study of T cell responses to AZD1222 COVID-19 vaccine. Profiling relied on immunoSEQ multiplex PCR, and the TCRdb table lists in-frame clones only, not all of them. This table has roughly 55,000 clones, around 89% appearing once. The specimen comprised peripheral blood, sampled on day 0 of AZD1222 vaccination. The origin of the receptors is an adult in good health. Each CDR3 is given with its conserved first and last residue. D genes are given only for firm matches. Part of the rows lack a size; the others show once, few, many or a class for expanded clones.

TGTGCCACCAGTGCCCTGAGGGACAGGGGATATTATCAGCCCCAGCATTTT,CATSALRDRGYYQPQHF,.,TRBD1,TRBJ1-5,TRBV24-1
TGTGCCAGCAGCTCTCCGAGCACAGATACGCAGTATTTT,CASSSPSTDTQYF,.,.,TRBJ2-3,TRBV11-2
TGTGCCAGCAGCCGAGGTGCCACTGAAGCTTTCTTT,CASSRGATEAFF,few,.,TRBJ1-1,TRBV6-5
TGTGCCAGCAGACGCGGAACAGGGCCCCGGTCGGAGACCCAGTACTTC,CASRRGTGPRSETQYF,.,.,TRBJ2-5,TRBV7-9
TGTGCCAGTAGAGTATCAGACAGGGGGCTGAGCGGGGAGCTGTTTTTT,CASRVSDRGLSGELFF,.,TRBD1,TRBJ2-2,TRBV19
TGCGCCAGCAGCTTGAGCAGGGAAGAGACCCAGTACTTC,CASSLSREETQYF,few,.,TRBJ2-5,TRBV5-1
TGTGCCAGCAGTCCAGGTGTGGGGGGTAACACTGAAGCTTTCTTT,CASSPGVGGNTEAFF,.,.,TRBJ1-1,TRBV27
TGTGCCAGCAGTTCCCATCTTAAGGCCGGACGGAATAATTCACCCCTCCACTTT,CASSSHLKAGRNNSPLHF,.,.,TRBJ1-6,TRBV27
TGTGCCAGCAGCTTTGGGCAGGGAAACACCATATATTTT,CASSFGQGNTIYF,.,.,TRBJ1-3,TRBV28
TGTGCCAGCAGCCAACAGGTTAACTATGGCTACACCTTC,CASSQQVNYGYTF,.,.,TRBJ1-2,TRBV7-9
TGTGCCAGCAGCCAAGATTCGCTAGCGGGACCCCACTGGGGGTTTCCCGGGGAGCTGTTTTTT,CASSQDSLAGPHWGFPGELFF,.,TRBD2,TRBJ2-2,TRBV3-1/TRBV3-2
TGTGCCACCAGTGATTTGCCGGGATACGGCAATGAGCAGTTCTTC,CATSDLPGYGNEQFF,.,.,TRBJ2-1,TRBV24-1
TGTGCCAGCAGATATAACTATGGCTACACCTTC,CASRYNYGYTF,.,.,TRBJ1-2,TRBV28
TGTGCCAGCGGAATTAGCACAGATACGCAGTATTTT,CASGISTDTQYF,few,.,TRBJ2-3,TRBV19
TGTGCCAGCAGCTACAGGGGGATAGGCACAGATACGCAGTATTTT,CASSYRGIGTDTQYF,.,TRBD1,TRBJ2-3,TRBV5-5
TGCGCCAGCTCGGACTCCAGCTCCTACAATGAGCAGTTCTTC,CASSDSSSYNEQFF,.,.,TRBJ2-1,TRBV10-2
TGTGCCAGCAGCCTACAGGGGTATGATACGCAGTATTTT,CASSLQGYDTQYF,.,TRBD1,TRBJ2-3,TRBV11-1
TGTGCCTGGAGTGCAGGGGGCCATGGCTACACCTTC,CAWSAGGHGYTF,.,TRBD1,TRBJ1-2,TRBV30
TGCGCCAGCAGCCAAGAGGCGGGAAACCGCAATGAGCAGTTCTTC,CASSQEAGNRNEQFF,.,.,TRBJ2-1,TRBV4-1
TGTGCCTGGAGTCGTGTAGGGGGGGGCGCCTACGAGCAGTACTTC,CAWSRVGGGAYEQYF,once,.,TRBJ2-7,TRBV30
TGTGCCAGCAGTTCCAACGGGAATGAGCAGTTCTTC,CASSSNGNEQFF,.,.,TRBJ2-1,TRBV28
TGTGCCAGCAGCCCAGACCGGTCCAATGAAAAACTGTTTTTT,CASSPDRSNEKLFF,.,.,TRBJ1-4,TRBV4-2
TGCAGCGTTGCGGGCGGGAGGCAGAGGAATGAGCAGTTCTTC,CSVAGGRQRNEQFF,.,TRBD2,TRBJ2-1,TRBV29-1
TGTGCCTGGAGGGGGGGGAGCTACACCTTC,CAWRGGSYTF,.,.,TRBJ1-2,TRBV30
TGTGCCAGCTCCCTCAGACAGGGAGGCGCTGAAGCTTTCTTT,CASSLRQGGAEAFF,.,TRBD1,TRBJ1-1,TRBV18
TGCGCCAGCAGCTTTCGGGAGGGTGCCCATAATTCACCCCTCCACTTT,CASSFREGAHNSPLHF,.,.,TRBJ1-6,TRBV5-1
TGTGCCAGCAGTGAAGGTTCAACGAACACCGGGGAGCTGTTTTTT,CASSEGSTNTGELFF,.,.,TRBJ2-2,TRBV6-1
TGCGCCAGCAGCATCGGGACAGGAGCATTGGGAGAGACCCAGTACTTC,CASSIGTGALGETQYF,.,TRBD1,TRBJ2-5,TRBV5-1
TGTGCCAGTAAGGGATCCTACGAGCAGTACTTC,CASKGSYEQYF,.,.,TRBJ2-7,TRBV6-5
TGTGCCAGCAACCCCCAAGACACTGAAGCTTTCTTT,CASNPQDTEAFF,.,.,TRBJ1-1,TRBV7-9
TGTGCCAGCAGCCGGGACCCCTGGCCTGCTGGCTACACCTTC,CASSRDPWPAGYTF,.,.,TRBJ1-2,TRBV6-4
TGCGCCAGCAGCCATAGCGGGCCTCCCTACGAGCAGTACTTC,CASSHSGPPYEQYF,once,TRBD2,TRBJ2-7,TRBV5-1
TGTGCCAGCAGCTTAGCGCGACTGGACGACAATAATGAGCAGTTCTTC,CASSLARLDDNNEQFF,.,.,TRBJ2-1,TRBV7-2
TGTGCCAGTACCGGCGGGACAGACTACAATGAGCAGTTCTTC,CASTGGTDYNEQFF,.,.,TRBJ2-1,TRBV19